A selection of T cell receptor beta chains follows, all from one sample in a study of identical twins. TCRdb passed the 5' RACE reads through MiXCR, listing each CDR3 protein once. The sample lists 200,000 to 250,000 distinct CDR3 sequences, about 10% seen once, with approximately 9.1% in the top ten. The sequenced sample was memory T cells sorted from blood. These receptors originate from a man aged 45-65 years in good health. Each CDR3 is given with its conserved first and last residue. The order of the fields is J gene, V gene, clone size, CDR3 protein. Expanded clones are given a class, and other clones once, few, many or no size at all.

J gene: TRBJ2-3
V gene: TRBV29-1
clone size: few
CDR3 protein: CSVGGLAGGSGTDTQYF

J gene: TRBJ2-1
V gene: TRBV10-3
clone size: few
CDR3 protein: CAISDLVREIGSYNEQFF

J gene: TRBJ1-2
V gene: TRBV2
clone size: many
CDR3 protein: CASRIQGDNGYTF

J gene: TRBJ2-3
V gene: TRBV20-1
clone size: many
CDR3 protein: CSANIAGGNRAGTDTQYF

J gene: TRBJ2-6
V gene: TRBV5-1
clone size: NA
CDR3 protein: CASSLGQWSGGANVLTF

J gene: TRBJ2-4
V gene: TRBV5-6
clone size: few
CDR3 protein: CASSLVAGGNIQYF

J gene: TRBJ2-2
V gene: TRBV5-1
clone size: many
CDR3 protein: CASRYTGNTGELFF

J gene: TRBJ2-2
V gene: TRBV4-3
clone size: few
CDR3 protein: CASSQEESGAGELFF

J gene: TRBJ2-5
V gene: TRBV3-1
clone size: many
CDR3 protein: CASSQVIAPQETQYF

J gene: TRBJ2-2
V gene: TRBV12-3/TRBV12-4
clone size: NA
CDR3 protein: CASSPVNTGELFF

J gene: TRBJ1-1
V gene: TRBV7-2
clone size: NA
CDR3 protein: CASSLDFFTEAFF

J gene: TRBJ1-3
V gene: TRBV4-1
clone size: few
CDR3 protein: CASSQVAALTGNTIYF

J gene: TRBJ2-7
V gene: TRBV7-2
clone size: few
CDR3 protein: CASSLTSGGAGEQYF

J gene: TRBJ1-1
V gene: TRBV20-1
clone size: many
CDR3 protein: CSARDQRGNTEAFF

J gene: TRBJ2-1
V gene: TRBV29-1
clone size: many
CDR3 protein: CSGQGGSYNEQFF

J gene: TRBJ1-2
V gene: TRBV15
clone size: many
CDR3 protein: CATSWRSGSFGGYTF

J gene: TRBJ2-7
V gene: TRBV15
clone size: few
CDR3 protein: CATSRDPGDEQYF

J gene: TRBJ2-1
V gene: TRBV5-5
clone size: NA
CDR3 protein: CASSGTSGSNEQFF

J gene: TRBJ2-3
V gene: TRBV27
clone size: many
CDR3 protein: CASRLTPGLAGDSRTDTQYF

J gene: TRBJ2-7
V gene: TRBV9
clone size: once
CDR3 protein: CASSAGPGQTYEQYF

J gene: TRBJ1-4
V gene: TRBV29-1
clone size: NA
CDR3 protein: CSAGKLTGEKLFF

J gene: TRBJ2-4
V gene: TRBV9
clone size: few
CDR3 protein: CASSVGDSQAKNIQYF

J gene: TRBJ2-5
V gene: TRBV11-2
clone size: few
CDR3 protein: CASRRGGYQETQYF

J gene: TRBJ1-5
V gene: TRBV2
clone size: many
CDR3 protein: CASRQGWSNQPQHF

J gene: TRBJ2-1
V gene: TRBV7-9
clone size: NA
CDR3 protein: CASSFSDRGPYNEQFF

J gene: TRBJ2-1
V gene: TRBV21-1
clone size: few
CDR3 protein: CASRKGLAGGGNEQFF

J gene: TRBJ1-5
V gene: TRBV4-3
clone size: few
CDR3 protein: CASSQAGDQPQHF

J gene: TRBJ2-7
V gene: TRBV6-1
clone size: NA
CDR3 protein: CASSVDRGPYEQYF

J gene: TRBJ2-3
V gene: TRBV12-3/TRBV12-4
clone size: many
CDR3 protein: CASSLVVTSGTDTQYF

J gene: TRBJ2-7
V gene: TRBV20-1
clone size: NA
CDR3 protein: CSVQDRSSYEQYF

J gene: TRBJ2-7
V gene: TRBV12-3/TRBV12-4
clone size: few
CDR3 protein: CASSTLAGASNEQYF

J gene: TRBJ2-3
V gene: TRBV20-1
clone size: few
CDR3 protein: CSARKGTSGSTNTQYF

J gene: TRBJ2-4
V gene: TRBV7-9
clone size: many
CDR3 protein: CASSRSRQAGAKNIQYF

J gene: TRBJ2-5
V gene: TRBV10-3
clone size: NA
CDR3 protein: CAISVAGDQETQYF

J gene: TRBJ2-5
V gene: TRBV5-1
clone size: hyperexpanded
CDR3 protein: CASSLAPTIQETQYF

J gene: TRBJ2-2
V gene: TRBV6-2/TRBV6-3
clone size: few
CDR3 protein: CASSIHTGTGELFF

J gene: TRBJ2-2
V gene: TRBV7-9
clone size: few
CDR3 protein: CASSSDWATGELFF

J gene: TRBJ1-1
V gene: TRBV6-1
clone size: NA
CDR3 protein: CASSGGSVNTEAFF

J gene: TRBJ2-7
V gene: TRBV7-9
clone size: NA
CDR3 protein: CASLNSGSYEQYF

J gene: TRBJ1-1
V gene: TRBV3-1
clone size: many
CDR3 protein: CASSLTEKDRFF

J gene: TRBJ2-3
V gene: TRBV27
clone size: NA
CDR3 protein: CASSFLASSTDTQYF

J gene: TRBJ2-1
V gene: TRBV20-1
clone size: once
CDR3 protein: CSARGEGLAGYNEQFF

J gene: TRBJ1-5
V gene: TRBV4-1
clone size: many
CDR3 protein: CASSPTPAGPQHF

J gene: TRBJ1-5
V gene: TRBV7-2
clone size: NA
CDR3 protein: CASSPDTRQPQHF

J gene: TRBJ1-2
V gene: TRBV10-3
clone size: few
CDR3 protein: CAISGQGDGYTF

J gene: TRBJ2-7
V gene: TRBV5-1
clone size: many
CDR3 protein: CASSLHLGLAGAYEQYF

J gene: TRBJ2-1
V gene: TRBV5-1
clone size: many
CDR3 protein: CASSLDGRLNEQFF

J gene: TRBJ1-2
V gene: TRBV27
clone size: few
CDR3 protein: CASSFGQHYGYTF

J gene: TRBJ1-2
V gene: TRBV4-3
clone size: few
CDR3 protein: CASSQDRDGRWGGYTF

J gene: TRBJ1-1
V gene: TRBV19
clone size: NA
CDR3 protein: CASTLRQRNTEAFF

J gene: TRBJ2-5
V gene: TRBV6-5
clone size: many
CDR3 protein: CASSYGREGTETQYF

J gene: TRBJ1-6
V gene: TRBV28
clone size: NA
CDR3 protein: CASRASGQGNSPHHF

J gene: TRBJ1-3
V gene: TRBV12-3/TRBV12-4
clone size: NA
CDR3 protein: CASSSPGGGGNTIYF

J gene: TRBJ2-4
V gene: TRBV30
clone size: NA
CDR3 protein: CAWSVSGGGDIQYF

J gene: TRBJ2-4
V gene: TRBV28
clone size: few
CDR3 protein: CASSPRRRLAKNIQYF

J gene: TRBJ2-7
V gene: TRBV7-9
clone size: NA
CDR3 protein: CASSLLSGTGDREQYF

J gene: TRBJ2-7
V gene: TRBV27
clone size: many
CDR3 protein: CASSPTANHEQYF